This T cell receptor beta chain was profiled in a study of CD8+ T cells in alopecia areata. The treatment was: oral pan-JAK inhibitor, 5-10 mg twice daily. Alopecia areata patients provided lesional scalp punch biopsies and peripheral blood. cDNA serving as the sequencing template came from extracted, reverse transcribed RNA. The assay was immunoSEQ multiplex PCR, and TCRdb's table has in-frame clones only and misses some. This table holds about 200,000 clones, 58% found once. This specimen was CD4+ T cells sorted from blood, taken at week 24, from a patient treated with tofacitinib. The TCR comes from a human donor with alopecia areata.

The CDR3 loop reads CASRIERGYGYTF. The CDR3 region has the DNA TGTGCCAGCAGAATTGAGAGGGGCTATGGCTACACCTTC. The V call is TRBV5-6, the J call TRBJ1-2; tentative D call: TRBD1 (5 bases). The V and J ends lost 5 bases and 4 bases respectively, with 12 bases between them. Germline V lookup: CDR1 SGHDT, CDR2 YYEEEE. The CDR3 is 13 residues long.